One and the same sample provided the 13 T cell receptor beta chains below, sequenced in a study of CD8 T cells in Susac syndrome. Random hexamers were used to reverse transcribe roughly 0.45 to 1 ug of RNA. TCRdb recomputed calls from the immunoSEQ multiplex PCR reads with MiXCR, one row per CDR3 protein. The sample holds some 120,000 distinct CDR3 sequences, roughly 89% seen once. The material sequenced was CD8+ T cells from PBMCs. These receptors were obtained from a human donor with multiple sclerosis.

V gene TRBV4-1 combines with J gene TRBJ2-2; the D gene is possibly TRBD2 (5 bases). V gave up 3 bases and J gave up 5 bases, with 10 bases separating them. The germline V gene has CDR1 MGHRA and CDR2 YSYEKL. The CDR3 sequence is 14 residues long. The CDR3 sequence: CASSHGPGTGELFF. As DNA, the CDR3 is TGCGCCAGCAGCCACGGACCGGGAACCGGGGAGCTGTTTTTT.

This chain links TRBV5-1 with TRBJ1-4; D is perhaps TRBD1 (6 bases). This CDR3 is built from 15 residues. Trimming removed 0 bases at V and 6 bases at J, with 12 bases between. Germline loops: CDR1 SGHRS, CDR2 YFSETQ. The CDR3 loop reads CASSLGTVPYEKLFF. CDR3 sequence (DNA): TGCGCCAGCAGCTTGGGGACAGTACCCTATGAAAAACTGTTTTTT.

The rearrangement uses TRBV20-1 and TRBJ2-1; tentatively, D is TRBD2 (6 bases). Germline CDR1 and CDR2: DFQATT and SNEGSKA (reference sequence). Trimming stripped 5 bases from V and 2 bases from J, with 16 bases between. This CDR3 region has 15 residues. CDR3 in amino acids: CSAQRSGHTYNEQFF. CDR3 bases: TGCAGTGCTCAGCGGAGCGGGCACACCTACAATGAGCAGTTCTTC.

CDR3: CASSQRTSGPSETQYF. For the CDR3, the DNA is TGTGCCAGCAGCCAGAGGACTAGCGGGCCTTCGGAGACCCAGTACTTC. V and J are TRBV7-9 and TRBJ2-5; 11 nucleotides align to TRBD2. In germline, CDR1 is SEHNR, CDR2 FQNEAQ (reference sequence). V lost 5 bases, J lost 5 bases, and 10 bases stayed unmatched. The CDR3 runs 16 residues.

The chain is built from TRBV11-2 and TRBJ1-2, with a possible D match to TRBD1 (5 bases). V was pared by 0 bases and J by 4 bases, with 18 bases between. CDR1 is SGHAT and CDR2 is FQNNGV in the germline V gene. The CDR3 sequence is 17 residues long. CDR3 coding DNA: TGTGCCAGCAGCTTAGACGTGACAGTGGTTGATAGCTATGGCTACACCTTC. This codes for CASSLDVTVVDSYGYTF.

The chain uses TRBV20-1 and TRBJ1-5; no clear D gene. The germline V gene has CDR1 DFQATT and CDR2 SNEGSKA (reference sequence). The CDR3 extends over 11 amino acids. V lost 6 bases, J lost 7 bases, and 10 bases lay in between. The CDR3: CSASGLQPQHF. The CDR3 bases are TGCAGTGCAAGCGGACTCCAGCCCCAGCATTTT.

The CDR3 DNA reads as TGCAGCGTACCATACAGGGCCGGGGAGCTGTTTTTT. It codes for CSVPYRAGELFF. The chain couples TRBV29-1 to TRBJ2-2; a possible D gene is TRBD1 (6 bases). With 6 bases removed from V and 6 bases from J, the gap between germline ends came to 11 bases. The CDR3 extends over 12 amino acids. The germline V gene has CDR1 SQVTM and CDR2 ANQGSEA.

V gene TRBV30 combines with J gene TRBJ2-5; D ambiguous. The V end was cut by 2 bases, the J end by 7 bases, with 14 bases between. The V gene's germline CDR1 is GTSNPN and CDR2 SVGIG (reference sequence). The CDR3 is made up of 13 amino acids. DNA of the CDR3: TGTGCCTGGAGTAGTCAGGCCCTCGGGACCCAGTACTTC. It encodes CAWSSQALGTQYF.

This chain uses TRBV3-1 with TRBJ2-2, with 8 bases aligning to TRBD2. Germline assignment: CDR1 LGHDT and CDR2 YNNKEL (reference sequence). Trimming took 4 bases from V and 5 from J; bases not matched to a gene: 6. The CDR3 covers 15 residues. CDR3 residues: CASSLTSVGTGELFF. For the CDR3, the DNA is TGTGCCAGCAGCCTGACTAGCGTCGGGACCGGGGAGCTGTTTTTT.

The chain combines TRBV6-5 with TRBJ2-3; 12 positions agree with TRBD2. CDR1 and CDR2 (germline): MNHEY, SVGAGI. This CDR3 region has 18 residues. With 2 bases clipped from V and 4 bases from J, the junction kept 10 bases outside the gene matches. CDR3 in amino acids: CASSYDPLAGGPSDTQYF. CDR3 DNA: TGTGCCAGCAGTTACGACCCTCTAGCGGGAGGGCCCTCAGATACGCAGTATTTT.

The rearrangement joins TRBV5-6 to TRBJ2-1; TRBD2 is a possible D gene (5 bases). The CDR3 has 13 amino acids. Germline V lookup: CDR1 SGHDT, CDR2 YYEEEE. Trimming removed 3 bases at V and 6 bases at J, with 10 bases between. CDR3 residues: CASSSLAFNEQFF. The CDR3 DNA follows: TGTGCCAGCAGCTCGCTAGCCTTCAATGAGCAGTTCTTC. Using reference TRBV5-6 and TRBJ2-1 for the parts outside the CDR3, the full variable domain is DAGVTQSPTHLIKTRGQQVTLRCSPKSGHDTVSWYQQALGQGPQFIFQYYEEEERQRGNFPDRFSGHQFPNYSSELNVNALLLGDSALYLCASSSLAFNEQFFGPGTRLTVL.

This CDR3 reads CASRGTGEGYTF. The CDR3 DNA sequence: TGTGCCAGCAGGGGGACAGGAGAAGGCTACACCTTC. The rearrangement joins TRBV27 to TRBJ1-2, with 8 bases aligning to TRBD1. V gave up 6 bases and J gave up 8 bases; unmatched junction bases: 5. Per germline, CDR1 MNHEY and CDR2 SMNVEV (reference sequence). The CDR3 has 12 amino acids.

V usage is TRBV30 and J usage is TRBJ2-1; D is perhaps TRBD2 (6 bases). With 2 bases removed from V and 6 bases from J, the gap between germline ends came to 20 bases. The CDR3 is 16 residues long. Germline-derived CDR1 and CDR2 are GTSNPN and SVGIG (reference sequence). This CDR3 reads CAWSPDGSWVSNEQFF. The CDR3 bases are TGTGCCTGGAGTCCAGACGGGAGTTGGGTCTCCAATGAGCAGTTCTTC.